The 16 T cell receptor beta chains listed next were all sequenced from one sample in a study of CD8+CD57+ T cells in acquired aplastic anemia. Profiles of TCR beta VDJ and CDR3 were generated from a genomic DNA template. MiXCR was run by TCRdb on the reads, yielding one entry per CDR3 protein. This sample has about 190,000 distinct CDR3 sequences; around 50% occur once, and the top ten carry roughly 15%. The source material was sorted CD4+, CD8+, or CD8+CD57+ T cells (not recorded which) from PBMCs. The receptors derive from a human donor in good health, serving as a control.

This clonotype came up many times. V usage is TRBV6-2 or TRBV6-3 and J usage is TRBJ2-7; 15 bases are a match to TRBD2. The ends lost 6 bases at V and 1 base at J; junction bases unmatched: 7. Per germline, CDR1 MNHEY and CDR2 SVGEGT. The CDR3 consists of 17 residues. CDR3 protein: CASRPGLAGGTSYEQYF. CDR3 in DNA: TGTGCCAGCAGACCGGGACTAGCGGGGGGAACGTCCTACGAGCAGTACTTC.

The chain has TRBV5-1 and TRBJ1-2, with no clear D. The length of the CDR3 is 14 residues. The germline V gene encodes CDR1 SGHRS and CDR2 YFSETQ. The V gene lost 4 bases and the J gene lost 4 bases, with 14 bases spanning the gap. The CDR3 sequence is CASSLAQLTYGYTF. In nucleotides, the CDR3 is TGCGCCAGCAGCCTGGCACAGCTTACCTATGGCTACACCTTC.

This clonotype appeared a few times. The gene calls are TRBV2 and TRBJ2-5, with TRBD2 matching over 15 bases. This CDR3 comprises 18 residues. The V and J ends lost 4 bases and 3 bases, in that order; junction bases with no gene match: 9. Germline V gives CDR1 SNHLY, CDR2 FYNNEI. CDR3 residues: CASSVRTSGGAAEETQYF. CDR3 DNA sequence: TGTGCCAGCAGTGTCCGGACTAGCGGGGGGGCGGCAGAAGAGACCCAGTACTTC.

This clonotype was detected only a few times. A much bigger clone sits one base away, suggesting this may be a read error. The chain joins TRBV14 to TRBJ1-4, with unresolved D. Looked up from germline, CDR1 is SGHDN and CDR2 is FVKESK. V dropped 0 bases and J dropped 7 bases, with 15 bases sitting between them. The length of the CDR3 is 16 residues. The chain's CDR3 is CASSQESASLREKLFF. In DNA form, the CDR3 reads TGTGCCAGCAGCCAAGAATCGGCAAGTCTTCGTGAAAAACTGTTTTTT.

This clonotype was observed a few times. The chain couples TRBV5-6 to TRBJ1-3, with unresolved D. The CDR3 extends over 15 amino acids. V was trimmed by 4 bases and J by 0 bases, leaving 11 bases between them. Germline CDR1 is SGHDT and CDR2 is YYEEEE. The CDR3 spells CASSKKTSSGNTIYF. DNA for the CDR3: TGTGCCAGCAGCAAGAAGACGAGCTCTGGAAACACCATATATTTT.

This clonotype came up many times. The CDR3 loop is CSANGRVYGYTF. In DNA, the CDR3 is TGCAGTGCTAACGGCAGAGTGTATGGCTACACCTTC. This rearrangement joins TRBV20-1 to TRBJ1-2; D remains ambiguous. The CDR3 is 12 amino acids. Germline assignment: CDR1 DFQATT and CDR2 SNEGSKA (reference sequence). V was pared by 4 bases and J by 5 bases, with 11 bases between.

The J gene is TRBJ1-2, the V gene TRBV9; D is undetermined. CDR3 length equals 15 residues. The germline V gene has CDR1 SGDLS and CDR2 YYNGEE. V dropped 0 bases and J dropped 2 bases, with 11 bases sitting between them. CDR3 amino acids: CASSVAEGGNYGYTF. The CDR3 nucleotides are TGTGCCAGCAGCGTAGCTGAAGGCGGGAACTATGGCTACACCTTC. Based on the CDR3 plus reference TRBV9 and TRBJ1-2, the full variable domain is DSGVTQTPKHLITATGQRVTLRCSPRSGDLSVYWYQQSLDQGLQFLIQYYNGEERAKGNILERFSAQQFPDLHSELNLSSLELGDSALYFCASSVAEGGNYGYTFGSGTRLTVV.

Regarding this clonotype: With a much larger clone just one base away, this may be a read error. The chain is built from TRBV6-2 or TRBV6-3 and TRBJ1-5; D is uncertain. This CDR3 region has 13 residues. Per germline, CDR1 MNHEY and CDR2 SVGEGT. The CDR3 spells CASSMVGNQPPHF. The DNA for the CDR3 is TGTGCCAGCAGTATGGTGGGCAATCAGCCCCCGCATTTT.

CDR3 residues: CSASKQGIGYGYTF. The CDR3 DNA sequence: TGCAGTGCTAGCAAACAGGGGATTGGCTATGGCTACACCTTC. The genes are TRBV20-1 and TRBJ1-2; 7 bases are shared with TRBD1. The CDR3 spans 14 residues. Germline CDR1 DFQATT, CDR2 SNEGSKA (reference sequence). Trimming removed 3 bases from V and 4 bases from J; junction bases left unmatched: 8.

About this clonotype: The junction differs from germline at one of its ends, possibly a read error. The CDR3 nucleotides read TGCAGTGCTAGAGAACCCTCGAGTCGGGGGCGACTTGAGCCCCAGCATTTC. Its protein is CSAREPSSRGRLEPQHF. The chain has TRBV20-1 and TRBJ1-5, with D perhaps TRBD1 (6 bases). CDR1 is DFQATT and CDR2 is SNEGSKA in the germline V gene (reference sequence). This CDR3 is 17 amino acids long.

As for this clonotype: The junction departs from germline at one end; a sequencing error may be responsible. The chain employs TRBV29-1 and TRBJ2-3, with D maybe TRBD2 (6 bases). The CDR3 has 12 amino acids. Germline assignment: CDR1 SQVTM and CDR2 ANQGSEA. The CDR3, as DNA: TGCAGCGCTCTGGAGGGCACGGATACGCAGTATTTT. Translation: CSALEGTDTQYF.

The chain couples TRBV15 to TRBJ2-7; 7 bases agree with TRBD1. The CDR3 is made up of 12 amino acids. The J segment lost 5 bases and the V segment lost 6 bases, leaving 4 bases of the junction unmatched. Per germline, CDR1 LNHNV and CDR2 YYDKDF (reference sequence). The CDR3 is CATSKGANEQYF. The DNA for the CDR3 is TGTGCCACCAGTAAGGGGGCTAACGAGCAGTACTTC.

The rearrangement uses TRBV2 and TRBJ1-4; 8 nucleotides line up with TRBD1. Per the germline V gene, CDR1 is SNHLY and CDR2 is FYNNEI. The trim removed 6 bases at V and 5 bases at J, leaving 11 bases unmatched. This CDR3 contains 16 residues. CDR3: CASSLGGQGGNEKLFF. In DNA form, the CDR3 reads TGTGCCAGCAGCTTAGGCGGACAGGGCGGGAATGAAAAACTGTTTTTT.

The chain has TRBV7-6 and TRBJ1-2; D call uncertain. The CDR3 runs 15 residues. The germline V and J ends were trimmed by 1 base and 6 bases, with 15 bases remaining between them. The V gene's germline CDR1 is SGHVS and CDR2 FNYEAQ. Written as DNA, the CDR3 is TGTGCCAGCAGCTTAGGGGAGACCCTTAGGGATGGCTACACCTTC. Residues: CASSLGETLRDGYTF.

This clonotype showed up many times. V gene TRBV6-6 combines with J gene TRBJ1-2; D ambiguous. Looked up from germline, CDR1 is MNHNY and CDR2 is SVGAGI (reference sequence). V lost 5 bases and J lost 12, with 10 bases in between. There are 10 residues in the CDR3. The CDR3 protein is CASSRDPHTF. CDR3 DNA: TGTGCCAGCAGTCGGGATCCTCACACCTTC.

This clonotype occurred many times. The gene calls are TRBV6-2 or TRBV6-3 and TRBJ1-1, with 7 bases that match TRBD1. The V and J ends lost 7 bases and 0 bases, in that order; junction bases with no gene match: 2. Germline lookup yields CDR1 MNHEY and CDR2 SVGEGT. The length of the CDR3 is 13 residues. DNA of the CDR3: TGTGCCAGCAAGACAGGGTTGAACACTGAAGCTTTCTTT. This encodes CASKTGLNTEAFF.